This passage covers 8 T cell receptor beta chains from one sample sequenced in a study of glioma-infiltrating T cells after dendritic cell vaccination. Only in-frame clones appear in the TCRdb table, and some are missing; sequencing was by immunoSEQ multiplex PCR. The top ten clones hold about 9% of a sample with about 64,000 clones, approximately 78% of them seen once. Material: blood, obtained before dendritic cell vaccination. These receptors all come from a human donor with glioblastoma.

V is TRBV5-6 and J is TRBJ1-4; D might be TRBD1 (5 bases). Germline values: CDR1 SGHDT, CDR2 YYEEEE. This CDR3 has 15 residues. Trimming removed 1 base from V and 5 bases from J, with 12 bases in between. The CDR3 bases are TGTGCCAGCAGCTTGTTCTTCCCAGGGAATGAAAAACTGTTTTTT. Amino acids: CASSLFFPGNEKLFF.

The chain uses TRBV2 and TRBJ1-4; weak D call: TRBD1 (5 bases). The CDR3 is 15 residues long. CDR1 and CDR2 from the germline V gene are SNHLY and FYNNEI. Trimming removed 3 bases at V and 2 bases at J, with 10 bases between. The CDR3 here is CASSDLGGTNEKLFF. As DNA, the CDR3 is TGTGCCAGCAGTGACCTGGGGGGGACTAATGAAAAACTGTTTTTT.

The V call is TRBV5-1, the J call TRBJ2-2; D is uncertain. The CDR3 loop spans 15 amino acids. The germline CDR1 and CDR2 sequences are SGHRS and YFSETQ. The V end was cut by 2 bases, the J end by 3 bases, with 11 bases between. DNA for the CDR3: TGCGCCAGCAGCTTAGAACTCGGAGACACCGGGGAGCTGTTTTTT. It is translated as CASSLELGDTGELFF.

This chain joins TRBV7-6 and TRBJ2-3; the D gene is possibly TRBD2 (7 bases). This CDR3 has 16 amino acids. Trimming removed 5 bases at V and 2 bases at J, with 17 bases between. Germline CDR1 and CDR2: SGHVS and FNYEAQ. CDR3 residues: CASSTLGGANTDTQYF. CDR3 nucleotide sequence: TGTGCCAGCAGCACCCTAGGGGGGGCCAACACAGATACGCAGTATTTT.

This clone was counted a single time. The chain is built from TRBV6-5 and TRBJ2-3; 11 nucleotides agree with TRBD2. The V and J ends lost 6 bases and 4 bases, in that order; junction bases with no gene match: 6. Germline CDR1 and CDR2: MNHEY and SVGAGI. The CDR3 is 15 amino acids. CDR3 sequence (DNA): TGTGCCAGCAGATTTAGCGGGGGGGTGTCAGATACGCAGTATTTT. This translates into CASRFSGGVSDTQYF.

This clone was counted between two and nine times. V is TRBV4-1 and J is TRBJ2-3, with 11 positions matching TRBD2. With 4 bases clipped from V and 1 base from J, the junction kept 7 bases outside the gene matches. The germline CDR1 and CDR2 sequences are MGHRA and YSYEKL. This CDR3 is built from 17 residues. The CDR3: CASSLLTLAGGTDTQYF. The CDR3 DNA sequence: TGCGCCAGCAGCCTCCTAACACTAGCGGGGGGCACAGATACGCAGTATTTT.

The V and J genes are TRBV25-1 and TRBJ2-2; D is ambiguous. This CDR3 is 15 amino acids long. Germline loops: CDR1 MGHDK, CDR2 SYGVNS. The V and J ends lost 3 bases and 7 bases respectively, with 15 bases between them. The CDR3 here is CASSETTSIGGELFF. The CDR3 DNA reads TGTGCCAGCAGTGAGACGACATCCATTGGCGGGGAGCTGTTTTTT.

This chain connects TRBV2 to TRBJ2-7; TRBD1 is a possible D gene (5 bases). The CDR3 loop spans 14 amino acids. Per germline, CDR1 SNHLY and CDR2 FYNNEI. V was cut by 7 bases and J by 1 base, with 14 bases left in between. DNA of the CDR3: TGTGCCAGCACTCCGAGGCAGGGTTCCTACGAGCAGTACTTC. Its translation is CASTPRQGSYEQYF.